These T cell receptor beta chains were read from a single sample in a study of type 1 regulatory T cells. TCRdb ran MiXCR on the reads and lists one entry per CDR3 protein. This table has over 90,000 distinct CDR3 sequences, 30% to 35% appearing once. The sample consisted of CD4+ T cells, either the whole sample or a sorted fraction (not recorded which). These receptors were obtained from a human donor in good health. Each CDR3 is given with its conserved first and last residue. D genes are given only for firm matches. Size is omitted from some rows. Given values are once, few, many or a class for expanded clones.

clone_size,v_call,d_call,j_call,cdr3_length,cdr3_nt,cdr3_aa
few,TRBV27,NA,TRBJ2-1,14,TGTGCCAGCAGTTTCAGTAGGAGAGATAATGAGCAGTTCTTC,CASSFSRRDNEQFF
NA,TRBV18,NA,TRBJ2-1,14,TGTGCCAGCTCACCAGTTAAGGTTCTTGATGAGCAGTTCTTC,CASSPVKVLDEQFF
NA,TRBV7-9,NA,TRBJ1-1,14,TGTGCCAGCAGCTTAGCCGGGGTGAACACTGAAGCTTTCTTT,CASSLAGVNTEAFF
NA,TRBV19,NA,TRBJ2-1,15,TGTGCCAGTAGGGCAGACTTTCGCTCCTACCATGAGCAGTTCTTC,CASRADFRSYHEQFF
NA,TRBV5-1,NA,TRBJ2-7,12,TGCGCCAGCAGAAGGGACAATCACGAGCAGTACTTC,CASRRDNHEQYF
few,TRBV24-1,TRBD2,TRBJ2-1,15,TGTGCCACCAGTGAAGCGGGAGGGCCCTACAATGAGCAGTTCTTC,CATSEAGGPYNEQFF
NA,TRBV7-9,NA,TRBJ2-5,16,TGTGCCAGCAGCTCCCCAGAGAGGACAGCGCAAGAGACCCAGTACTTC,CASSSPERTAQETQYF
NA,TRBV27,TRBD1,TRBJ1-5,16,TGTGCCGGCCCCGGGGGGACAGAGGGTAGCAATCAGCCCCAGCATTTT,CAGPGGTEGSNQPQHF
NA,TRBV5-1,TRBD2,TRBJ2-1,17,TGCGCCAGCAGCCAATTGGGCGGGAGGGCCCTTTACAATGAGCAGTTCTTC,CASSQLGGRALYNEQFF
NA,TRBV7-2,NA,TRBJ2-7,14,TGTGCCAGCAGCTTCCCGGGACGCCACTACGAGCAGTACTTC,CASSFPGRHYEQYF
NA,TRBV7-9,NA,TRBJ2-3,15,TGTGCCAGCAGCCCCCAGGGGCCGGTCACAGATACGCAGTATTTT,CASSPQGPVTDTQYF
NA,TRBV3-1,NA,TRBJ2-5,14,TGTGCCAGCAGCCAAGGACTACAGCAAGAGACCCAGTACTTC,CASSQGLQQETQYF
few,TRBV20-1,NA,TRBJ2-5,14,TGCAGTGCTACGAGGGCAGGGAGTGAAGAGACCCAGTACTTC,CSATRAGSEETQYF
NA,TRBV11-2,NA,TRBJ2-3,18,TGTGCCAGCAGCCGTACATTAGGGCAGGGGACTAGCACAGATACGCAGTATTTT,CASSRTLGQGTSTDTQYF
few,TRBV5-1,NA,TRBJ2-1,15,TGCGCCAGCAGTTTGGGGACACAAGTTTACAATGAGCAGTTCTTC,CASSLGTQVYNEQFF
few,TRBV29-1,NA,TRBJ1-1,13,TGCAGCGTTGGCAGGACCGTTTACGCTGAAGCTTTCTTT,CSVGRTVYAEAFF
NA,TRBV20-1,TRBD2,TRBJ2-1,14,TGCAGTGCTAGGACTAGCGGGAGGAAAAATGAGCAGTTCTTC,CSARTSGRKNEQFF
few,TRBV20-1,TRBD2,TRBJ2-1,15,TGCAGTGCTGAAGGACTAGCGGGCTTAAATAGTGAGCAGTTCTTC,CSAEGLAGLNSEQFF
NA,TRBV11-2,NA,TRBJ1-1,15,TGTGCCAGCAGCTTAGGGAGGACGCACGTCACTGAAGCTTTCTTT,CASSLGRTHVTEAFF
NA,TRBV28,NA,TRBJ2-7,13,TGTGCCAGCAGACCACAGGGATCCTACGAGCAGTACTTC,CASRPQGSYEQYF
few,TRBV9,NA,TRBJ1-2,12,TGTGCCAGCAGCGCCAGGGCCGGGGGCTACACCTTC,CASSARAGGYTF
many,TRBV6-2/TRBV6-3,TRBD2,TRBJ2-1,15,TGTGCCAGCAGACTAGCGGGTCTCCGACGGGTTGAGCAGTTCTTC,CASRLAGLRRVEQFF
NA,TRBV3-1,TRBD1,TRBJ2-2,16,TGTGCCAGCAGCCCCGTGCAGGGGGCGACCTACGGGGAGCTGTTTTTT,CASSPVQGATYGELFF
NA,TRBV3-2,NA,TRBJ1-4,19,TGTGCCAGCAGCCAAGCCTCCGGGACAGGGAGAAGGCGCGATGAAAAACTGTTTTTT,CASSQASGTGRRRDEKLFF
NA,TRBV28,NA,TRBJ1-6,13,TGTGCCAGCAATATGGGGGCTGGCTCACCCCTCCACTTT,CASNMGAGSPLHF
NA,TRBV7-9,TRBD1,TRBJ2-1,17,TGTGCCAGCAGCTTAGGGGCACCGGGACAGGGGGTCGGTGAGCAGTTCTTC,CASSLGAPGQGVGEQFF
NA,TRBV10-3,NA,TRBJ1-1,14,TGTGCCATCAAGTCGAGCGGGTCGAATTTTGAAGCTTTCTTT,CAIKSSGSNFEAFF
few,TRBV12-3/TRBV12-4,NA,TRBJ1-1,14,TGTGCCAGCAGTAGAGGACGGGGGAACACTGAAGCTTTCTTT,CASSRGRGNTEAFF
NA,TRBV19,NA,TRBJ1-5,17,TGTGTCAGTAGGGGGTATACAGGGATGAGCAGCAATCAGCCCCAGCATTTT,CVSRGYTGMSSNQPQHF
NA,TRBV15,TRBD2,TRBJ2-2,19,TGTGCCACCAGCAGAGATTTTTGGACTAGCGGGAGGAACACCGGGGAGCTGTTTTTT,CATSRDFWTSGRNTGELFF
NA,TRBV20-1,NA,TRBJ1-1,13,TGCAGTGCTAGTGTACCCGGCCGGGCTGAAGCTTTCTTT,CSASVPGRAEAFF
NA,TRBV5-4,TRBD1,TRBJ2-5,15,TGTGCCAGCAGCTACGGGACAGGGGGACAAGAGACCCAGTACTTC,CASSYGTGGQETQYF
NA,TRBV7-6,TRBD1,TRBJ2-5,14,TGTGCCAGCAGCTCACAGGGACAGGGTGGGACCCAGTACTTC,CASSSQGQGGTQYF
NA,TRBV24-1,TRBD1,TRBJ2-2,14,TGTGCCACCATGGGACAGGGGTACACCGGGGAGCTGTTTTTT,CATMGQGYTGELFF